This T cell receptor (beta chain) came from a study of T-cell reconstitution after alpha-beta-depleted transplantation in children. This clonotype was recorded a few times. The TCRbeta library incorporated unique molecular identifiers. From the PCR reads, TCRdb called clonotypes with MiXCR, one entry per CDR3 protein. The table records 490,000 or so distinct CDR3 sequences, approximately 12% of them present only once. The receptor was derived from a human donor who donated a stem cell graft to a child with combined immunodeficiency. Specimen: PBMCs from the stem cell graft donor, collected from the stem cell graft.

The CDR3 reads CSGTGGQRTQYF. CDR3 nucleotide sequence: TGCAGTGGGACGGGGGGGCAACGGACCCAGTACTTC. This chain connects TRBV20-1 to TRBJ2-5, with 8 positions matching TRBD2. The CDR3 has 12 residues. With 7 bases clipped from V and 7 bases from J, the junction kept 8 bases outside the gene matches. Germline values: CDR1 DFQATT, CDR2 SNEGSKA (reference sequence).